This T cell receptor beta chain was captured by sequencing in a study of beta chain features in type 1 diabetes. Study as a whole: Patients did not differ from healthy donors in age, gender or cell yield.

Germline CDR1 reads GTSNPN; CDR2 reads SVGIG (reference sequence). Between the trimmed V and J ends, which lost 3 bases and 0 bases, there was a span of 9 bases. This CDR3 contains 14 residues. General study results and limits: Insertions at VDJ junctions were less frequent in type 1 diabetes patients. These patients also deleted more nucleotides at the same junctions.

In this sample, this clone turned up a few times. Its antigen is unidentified. This same CDR3 is encoded by further DNA sequences in the sample. Expressed TCRB transcripts got sequenced, as all isolated RNA was reverse transcribed. Generated by immunoSEQ multiplex PCR, the TCRdb table keeps only in-frame clones and is missing some. The sample contains about 330,000 clones, approximately 10% of which appear only once. The TCR was taken from a young woman in good health. This chain links TRBV30 with TRBJ1-5, with no clear D. The material sequenced was naive CD4+ T cells from blood. CDR3 region: CAWSGSSSNQPQHF. The CDR3 region has the DNA TGTGCCTGGAGCGGGTCAAGTAGCAATCAGCCCCAGCATTTT.